Presented here are 23 T cell receptor beta chains from one specimen sequenced in a study of T-cell reconstitution after alpha-beta-depleted transplantation in children. Preparation of the TCRbeta library involved a method that used unique molecular identifiers. TCRdb itself ran the PCR reads through MiXCR, one entry per CDR3 protein. The sample gives around 200,000 distinct CDR3 sequences, about 11% of which show up once; roughly 27% is in the top ten. The specimen was PBMCs, collected before TCRalphabeta/CD19-depleted stem cell transplant. The receptors were gathered from a child in the first two years of life with acute myeloid leukemia, due to receive a stem cell transplant.

This clonotype was found many times. The V and J genes are TRBV7-9 and TRBJ1-2, with a weak D call TRBD1 (5 bases). CDR3 size: 13 residues. Trimming pared 4 bases from V and 4 bases from J, leaving 10 bases between. Germline loops: CDR1 SEHNR, CDR2 FQNEAQ (reference sequence). The CDR3 loop is CASSSTGIYGYTF. For the CDR3, the DNA is TGTGCCAGCAGCTCCACAGGCATCTATGGCTACACCTTC.

The J gene is TRBJ2-7, the V gene TRBV21-1; TRBD2 is the table's D call, not checked against the DNA. TRBV21-1 is flagged as a pseudogene. The CDR3 runs 15 residues. CDR3 DNA: TGTGCCAGCAGCTCCCCACCGGGACTAGTGGGGGAGCAGTACTTC. This translates into CASSSPPGLVGEQYF.

This clonotype showed up many times. CDR3 residues: CASSFQSLRKLFF. The CDR3 nucleotides are TGTGCCAGCAGCTTTCAGAGTCTAAGAAAACTGTTTTTT. The rearrangement uses TRBV7-9 and TRBJ1-4, with D uncertain. The CDR3 runs to 13 residues. Between the trimmed V and J ends, which lost 3 bases and 10 bases, there was a span of 12 bases. Germline V gene lookup returns CDR1 SEHNR and CDR2 FQNEAQ (reference sequence).

The sample holds many counts of this clonotype. V is TRBV18 and J is TRBJ2-1; TRBD1 matches 7 bases. The germline V gene encodes CDR1 KGHSH and CDR2 LQKENI. V shed 3 bases, J shed 8 bases, and the junction held 10 bases outside the gene matches. The CDR3 is 15 amino acids. In nucleotides, the CDR3 is TGTGCCAGCTCACCCTTTCAGGGGGACCCCCATGAGCAGTTCTTC. Translated, it gives CASSPFQGDPHEQFF.

The rearrangement joins TRBV4-1 to TRBJ1-5; no firm D call. Per the germline V gene, CDR1 is MGHRA and CDR2 is YSYEKL. V was shortened by 1 base and J by 7 bases, with 11 bases between the two germline ends. The CDR3 spans 14 residues. In nucleotides, the CDR3 is TGCGCCAGCAGCCAAGCCGGGTTGGGGCAGCCCCAGCATTTT. It specifies CASSQAGLGQPQHF.

This clonotype was seen more than once but under ten times. The chain carries TRBV5-4 and TRBJ1-6; possibly TRBD1 for D (6 bases). The CDR3 spans 15 residues. Trimming removed 2 bases at V and 7 bases at J, with 13 bases between. CDR1 is SGHNT and CDR2 is YYREEE in the germline V gene (reference sequence). This CDR3 is CASSFGGGENSPLHF. The CDR3 coding sequence is TGTGCCAGCAGCTTCGGAGGGGGTGAAAATTCACCCCTCCACTTT.

This clonotype was seen at least ten times. This rearrangement joins TRBV12-3 or TRBV12-4 to TRBJ2-3; the match to TRBD1 covers 7 bases. V shed 6 bases, J shed 1 base, and the junction held 10 bases outside the gene matches. The CDR3 has 16 residues. CDR3 in amino acids: CASSLRQGRGTDTQYF. The CDR3 nucleotides read TGTGCCAGCAGCCTCAGACAGGGTCGTGGCACAGATACGCAGTATTTT.

Many counts were recorded for this clonotype. The chain couples TRBV5-6 to TRBJ2-3, with TRBD2 matching 11 bases. Germline-derived CDR1 and CDR2 are SGHDT and YYEEEE. This CDR3 has 17 residues. V shed 4 bases and J 6 bases; nucleotides not matched to a gene: 13. As DNA, the CDR3 is TGTGCCAGCAGCACTCGACTAGCGGGAACCTTGAGGGATACGCAGTATTTT. Translated, it gives CASSTRLAGTLRDTQYF.

The table lists this clonotype with many counts. V is TRBV20-1 and J is TRBJ2-3; D remains ambiguous. The CDR3 loop spans 15 amino acids. CDR1 and CDR2 (germline): DFQATT, SNEGSKA (reference sequence). Trimming shortened V by 3 bases and J by 2 bases, and 15 bases separated the two germline ends. CDR3 protein: CSASLHILSTDTQYF. The DNA of the CDR3 is TGCAGTGCTAGTCTCCATATTTTATCCACAGATACGCAGTATTTT.

This clonotype came up many times. V is TRBV6-1 and J is TRBJ2-7; TRBD2 matches 10 bases. Germline CDR1 reads MNHNS; CDR2 reads SASEGT. The CDR3 consists of 16 residues. J lost 6 bases, V lost 5 bases, and 13 bases had no gene match. CDR3 sequence (DNA): TGTGCCAGCAGTCCGCGAGGTAGCGGGAGGAATGGCGAGCAGTACTTC. Translated, it gives CASSPRGSGRNGEQYF.

This clonotype was observed many times. V gene TRBV18 combines with J gene TRBJ2-1, with D perhaps matching TRBD2 (6 bases). The CDR3 runs 16 residues. Germline lookup yields CDR1 KGHSH and CDR2 LQKENI. V was cut by 1 base and J by 0 bases, with 10 bases left in between. CDR3 residues: CASSPLVGSSYNEQFF. The CDR3 coding sequence is TGTGCCAGCTCACCACTGGTCGGGAGCTCCTACAATGAGCAGTTCTTC.

This clonotype was recorded many times. CDR3 coding DNA: TGTGCCAGCAGTTCAAGCTACTTGGACGCCGCGCTCCCCTATGGCTACACCTTC. This translates into CASSSSYLDAALPYGYTF. This chain links TRBV6-4 with TRBJ1-2; D uncertain. The V end lost 5 bases, the J end lost 4 bases, and 26 bases lay between the germline ends. Germline CDR1 is MRHNA and CDR2 is SNTAGT. The length of the CDR3 is 18 residues.

This clonotype occurred many times. CDR3 DNA: TGCAGTGCTAGGAAAGAGGCCCGGAACACTGAAGCTTTCTTT. Translation: CSARKEARNTEAFF. J is TRBJ1-1 and V is TRBV20-1; no clear D gene. V lost 3 bases to trimming and J lost 1 base, with 12 bases between them. Germline assignment: CDR1 DFQATT and CDR2 SNEGSKA (reference sequence). The CDR3 length is 14 residues.

This clonotype was seen repeatedly, ten times or more. The chain employs TRBV7-2 and TRBJ2-1; 8 nucleotides line up with TRBD2. The CDR3 runs 16 residues. Per the germline V gene, CDR1 is SGHTA and CDR2 is FQGNSA. V lost 1 base and J lost 0; bases outside the gene matches: 2. This chain's CDR3 is CASSLVAGHSYNEQFF. The CDR3 nucleotides read TGTGCCAGCAGCTTAGTAGCGGGACACTCCTACAATGAGCAGTTCTTC.

This clonotype came up once. The rearrangement links TRBV3-1 to TRBJ1-1; the D is unclear. V was trimmed by 4 bases and J by 1 base, leaving 10 bases between them. The CDR3 covers 14 residues. Germline assignment: CDR1 LGHDT and CDR2 YNNKEL (reference sequence). The CDR3 DNA follows: TGTGCCAGCAGCCCGGTTTATGGGAACACTGAAGCTTTCTTT. The encoded protein is CASSPVYGNTEAFF.

Ten or more counts support this clonotype. This chain uses TRBV14 with TRBJ2-1; no reliable D call. Germline CDR1 reads SGHDN; CDR2 reads FVKESK. CDR3 length: 16 amino acids. V lost 2 bases to trimming and J lost 0 bases, with 11 bases between them. CDR3 sequence reads: CASSQIYPSSYNEQFF. Written as DNA, the CDR3 is TGTGCCAGCAGCCAAATCTACCCAAGCTCCTACAATGAGCAGTTCTTC. Complete variable domain (other parts from reference TRBV14 and TRBJ2-1): EAGVTQFPSHSVIEKGQTVTLRCDPISGHDNLYWYRRVMGKEIKFLLHFVKESKQDESGMPNNRFLAERTGGTYSTLKVQPAELEDSGVYFCASSQIYPSSYNEQFFGPGTRLTVL.

This clonotype was found many times. The chain carries TRBV7-3 and TRBJ2-3; the D call may be TRBD1 or TRBD2 (6 bases each). The ends were cut back, 4 bases at V and 10 bases at J, with 12 bases in the middle. In germline, CDR1 is SGHTA, CDR2 FQGTGA. The CDR3 extends over 12 amino acids. The CDR3 loop reads CASSSLGGAQYF. The DNA for the CDR3 is TGTGCCAGCAGCTCCCTGGGGGGCGCGCAGTATTTT.

At least ten counts were recorded for this clonotype. The CDR3 here is CATSDGRVDTQYF. In nucleotides, the CDR3 is TGTGCCACCAGTGATGGCCGGGTGGATACGCAGTATTTT. The chain uses TRBV24-1 and TRBJ2-3, with D unclear. This CDR3 has 13 amino acids. V was shortened by 3 bases and J by 6 bases, with 9 bases between the two germline ends. In germline, CDR1 is KGHDR, CDR2 SFDVKD.

The table lists this clonotype with many counts. The chain is built from TRBV20-1 and TRBJ1-3; 9 bases map to TRBD1. Looked up from germline, CDR1 is DFQATT and CDR2 is SNEGSKA (reference sequence). The ends lost 0 bases at V and 4 bases at J; junction bases unmatched: 1. The CDR3 has 14 residues. The CDR3 region has the DNA TGCAGTGCTAGAGAAACAGGGGGCGGAAACACCATATATTTT. Encoded protein: CSARETGGGNTIYF.

The table lists this clonotype with many counts. This chain uses TRBV12-3 or TRBV12-4 with TRBJ1-6; D gene unclear. CDR3 length equals 14 residues. V was pared by 1 base and J by 9 bases, with 10 bases between. The CDR3 DNA is TGTGCCAGCAGTTTAGAGCCCGCCAGTTCACCCCTCCACTTT. It is translated as CASSLEPASSPLHF.

This clonotype was seen at least ten times. The chain carries TRBV29-1 and TRBJ2-7; D possibly corresponds to TRBD1 (7 bases). The CDR3 is 16 amino acids. Between the trimmed V and J ends, which lost 4 bases and 1 base, there was a span of 20 bases. Germline-derived CDR1 and CDR2 are SQVTM and ANQGSEA. CDR3 loop: CSVGARTGLYSYEQYF. Here the CDR3 DNA reads TGCAGCGTTGGGGCAAGGACAGGACTATATTCCTACGAGCAGTACTTC.

At least ten counts were recorded for this clonotype. The chain uses TRBV7-8 and TRBJ1-1; the D is unclear. This CDR3 spans 16 amino acids. V shed 4 bases and J shed 5 bases, with 20 bases lying between them. Per germline, CDR1 SGHVS and CDR2 FQNEAQ. Written as DNA, the CDR3 is TGTGCCAGCAGCTCAACCTCCGGGTTTGTGGGGACTGAAGCTTTCTTT. Protein sequence: CASSSTSGFVGTEAFF.

This clonotype was counted ten times or more. The chain joins TRBV7-2 to TRBJ1-5; D unclear. This CDR3 spans 13 amino acids. Germline lookup yields CDR1 SGHTA and CDR2 FQGNSA. V shed 6 bases and J shed 7 bases, with 13 bases lying between them. The CDR3 DNA reads as TGTGCCAGCAGTTATACGTTTGAGCAGCCCCAGCATTTT. Its protein product is CASSYTFEQPQHF.